The 18 T cell receptor beta chains below were found in one sample sequenced in a study of regulatory T cells in long-lasting Graves disease. Arm-PCR of CDR3 regions and iRepertoire HTBI primers were used to build TCR beta libraries. MiXCR was run by TCRdb on the multiplex PCR reads, yielding one entry per CDR3 protein. The table lists 580,000 or so distinct CDR3 sequences, roughly a sixth of them singletons, with about 12% in the top ten. The time point is: newly diagnosed GD, antithyroid drugs for less than 3 months. PBMC-extracted RNA yielded the TCR library. This same sample was also taken into another study, of T cells in Graves' hyperthyroidism and ophthalmopathy.

This material consisted of peripheral blood mononuclear cells (PBMCs), taken at new diagnosis, from a patient treated with antithyroid drugs. The receptors shown here come from a man between 18 and 29 years old with Graves disease.

In its sample, this clonotype was seen many times. The chain uses TRBV27 and TRBJ2-5; TRBD2 agrees at 8 bases. The CDR3 length is 14 residues. V lost 1 base, J lost 3 bases, and 1 base stayed unmatched. From germline, CDR1 is MNHEY and CDR2 SMNVEV (reference sequence). The CDR3: CASSLFGGEETQYF. In DNA, the CDR3 is TGTGCCAGCAGTTTATTCGGGGGGGAAGAGACCCAGTACTTC.

J is TRBJ1-2 and V is TRBV3-1; D is unclear. This CDR3 has 16 residues. CDR1 and CDR2 from the germline V gene are LGHDT and YNNKEL (reference sequence). V was pared by 1 base and J by 1 base, with 13 bases between. The CDR3 bases are TGTGCCAGCAGCCAAGCTGGCCGCACTTATAACTATGGCTACACCTTC. It yields the protein CASSQAGRTYNYGYTF.

The V gene is TRBV18, the J gene TRBJ1-1, with D uncertain. With 1 base removed from V and 0 bases from J, the gap between germline ends came to 12 bases. Germline V gives CDR1 KGHSH, CDR2 LQKENI. This CDR3 has 16 residues. CDR3 loop: CASSPRDPNLNTEAFF. The CDR3 DNA sequence: TGTGCCAGCTCACCACGTGATCCGAACTTGAACACTGAAGCTTTCTTT.

This chain connects TRBV7-9 to TRBJ2-3, with D maybe TRBD2 (6 bases). The CDR3 extends over 16 amino acids. Germline-derived CDR1 and CDR2 are SEHNR and FQNEAQ (reference sequence). V lost 2 bases and J lost 0, with 12 bases in between. Here the CDR3 DNA reads TGTGCCAGCAGCTTACTGGCGGGGTATAGCACAGATACGCAGTATTTT. Its protein is CASSLLAGYSTDTQYF.

Ten or more counts support this clonotype. The genes are TRBV12-3 or TRBV12-4 and TRBJ2-5; TRBD2 matches at 7 bases. The junction had 4 bases not matched to a gene; V was cut back by 0 bases and J by 3 bases. CDR3 length: 15 residues. The CDR3 protein is CASSLAAGAEETQYF. CDR3 DNA sequence: TGTGCCAGCAGTTTAGCGGCGGGAGCCGAAGAGACCCAGTACTTC.

This clonotype was seen ten or more times. This chain connects TRBV12-3 or TRBV12-4 to TRBJ1-1, with unresolved D. The CDR3 loop spans 13 amino acids. Trimming took 9 bases from V and 2 from J, leaving 13 bases between them. The CDR3 is CASNYVGNTEAFF. In DNA, the CDR3 is TGTGCCAGTAATTATGTGGGTAACACTGAAGCTTTCTTT.

The rearrangement joins TRBV5-1 to TRBJ2-7; TRBD1 agrees at 7 bases. The CDR3 covers 13 residues. The germline CDR1 and CDR2 sequences are SGHRS and YFSETQ. V lost 5 bases, J lost 6 bases, and 8 bases stayed unmatched. The CDR3 loop reads CASRRQGSGEQYF. CDR3 in DNA: TGCGCCAGCAGAAGACAGGGTTCGGGCGAGCAGTACTTC.

The chain links TRBV28 to TRBJ2-5; possible D gene TRBD2, 6 bases. V lost 6 bases to trimming and J lost 1 base, with 12 bases between them. Germline V gives CDR1 MDHEN, CDR2 SYDVKM. This CDR3 region has 14 residues. The CDR3 reads CASSSGRLQETQYF. The CDR3 DNA reads TGTGCCAGCAGCTCCGGGAGACTCCAAGAGACCCAGTACTTC.

The chain combines TRBV24-1 with TRBJ1-5, with D uncertain. Deletions cut 4 bases from V and 4 bases from J, with 19 bases between. The CDR3 is made up of 17 amino acids. Germline CDR1 and CDR2: KGHDR and SFDVKD. CDR3 sequence (DNA): TGTGCCACCAGTGACCGAACACGTCCCAGCCTTAATCAGCCCCAGCATTTT. As protein: CATSDRTRPSLNQPQHF.

This sequence joins TRBV10-3 and TRBJ2-7, with a possible D match to TRBD2 (5 bases). This CDR3 contains 13 residues. V lost 7 bases and J 4 bases, leaving 14 bases between the germline ends. Germline CDR1 reads ENHRY; CDR2 reads SYGVKD. The CDR3 DNA is TGTGCCATCACGGAGGACGGTAATTACGAGCAGTACTTC. Protein sequence: CAITEDGNYEQYF.

This clonotype was detected ten times or more. The chain recombines TRBV6-5 with TRBJ1-2; tentative D call: TRBD1 (5 bases). Germline CDR1 reads MNHEY; CDR2 reads SVGAGI. The V gene lost 2 bases and the J gene lost 7 bases, with 17 bases spanning the gap. The CDR3 runs 15 residues. The CDR3 is CASSYAQGAWGGYTF. The CDR3 region has the DNA TGTGCCAGCAGTTACGCCCAAGGGGCCTGGGGTGGCTACACCTTC.

This clonotype occurred many times. The chain recombines TRBV27 with TRBJ2-7; TRBD2 agrees at 12 bases. This CDR3 has 15 amino acids. Germline values: CDR1 MNHEY, CDR2 SMNVEV (reference sequence). J was trimmed by 3 bases and V by 7 bases; bases with no gene match: 7. The CDR3 reads CASNSLAGGRYEQYF. CDR3 bases: TGTGCCAGCAACTCACTAGCGGGAGGACGCTACGAGCAGTACTTC.

V is TRBV5-1 and J is TRBJ2-3, with D uncertain. The CDR3 extends over 15 amino acids. CDR1 is SGHRS, CDR2 YFSETQ, per germline. Trimming pared 0 bases from V and 5 bases from J, leaving 13 bases between. CDR3 bases: TGCGCCAGCAGCTTGGCCAATTATGGGCAAGATACGCAGTATTTT. Translated, it gives CASSLANYGQDTQYF. The complete variable domain, with remaining parts taken from reference TRBV5-1 and TRBJ2-3, reads KAGVTQTPRYLIKTRGQQVTLSCSPISGHRSVSWYQQTPGQGLQFLFEYFSETQRNKGNFPGRFSGRQFSNSRSEMNVSTLELGDSALYLCASSLANYGQDTQYFGPGTRLTVL.

As to this clonotype: A read error is possible here, since a much larger clone lies one base away. This chain uses TRBV28 with TRBJ2-4; 9 bases agree with TRBD2. Germline values: CDR1 MDHEN, CDR2 SYDVKM. V lost 4 bases to trimming and J lost 8 bases; unmatched junction nucleotides: 6. The CDR3 runs 14 residues. CDR3 bases: TGTGCCAGCAGTTATAGCGGGAGAGTGGACATTCAGTACTTC. Its translation is CASSYSGRVDIQYF.

This clonotype came up many times. The genes are TRBV6-1 and TRBJ2-5; possibly TRBD1 or TRBD2 for D (6 bases each). Germline CDR1 MNHNS, CDR2 SASEGT. V was pared by 7 bases and J by 3 bases, with 21 bases between. There are 16 residues in the CDR3. CDR3 in DNA: TGTGCCAGCACCCCCGGCGTTGGGGGGCACGAAGAGACCCAGTACTTC. It is translated as CASTPGVGGHEETQYF.

In its sample, this clonotype was seen a few times. The V call is TRBV7-3, the J call TRBJ2-1; 7 nucleotides agree with TRBD2. Germline trimming cut 2 bases from V and 8 bases from J; bases unmatched to any gene: 9. The germline gives CDR1 SGHTA, CDR2 FQGTGA. CDR3 length equals 15 residues. The CDR3 loop reads CASSLAGGSGDEQFF. As DNA, the CDR3 is TGTGCCAGCAGCTTAGCCGGCGGGAGCGGCGATGAGCAGTTCTTC.

Regarding this clonotype: A much larger clonotype is one base distant, so this may be a read error. The chain is built from TRBV11-2 and TRBJ1-2; D unresolved. Germline CDR1 and CDR2: SGHAT and FQNNGV. Trimming took off 5 bases at V and 5 bases at J, with 15 bases between the two ends. The CDR3 spans 14 residues. The CDR3 coding sequence is TGTGCCAGCAGCCCCCATATAGGAAAATATGGCTACACCTTC. It is translated as CASSPHIGKYGYTF.

The rearrangement uses TRBV4-1 and TRBJ2-7, with TRBD1 identical over 8 bases. Germline CDR1 MGHRA, CDR2 YSYEKL. The CDR3 covers 18 residues. The trim removed 0 bases at V and 2 bases at J, leaving 12 bases unmatched. In DNA, the CDR3 is TGCGCCAGCAGCCAAGAGTCAAGGAGAGGACAGGGAACCTACGAGCAGTACTTC. Amino acids: CASSQESRRGQGTYEQYF.